Listed here is a single T cell receptor (beta chain). Its antigen remains unknown. Naive CD8 cells, CD45RO-negative and positively selected for CCR7, excluded terminally differentiated effector memory CD45RA+ cells. Deep-level settings were used for running the assay. Sequencing was performed with immunoSEQ multiplex PCR; in TCRdb, only in-frame clones are kept and a portion is missing. The data show about 2.2 million clones, with 90% to 95% seen just once and about 1.7% held by the top ten. V was clipped by 5 bases and J by 4 bases, with 15 bases between them. The CDR3 has 15 residues. The germline V gene encodes CDR1 SGHNT and CDR2 YENEEA. This sample was included in a study of shared clonotypes between healthy human individuals. General study findings and limits: Between four donors, naive CD4 clonotypes were shared at a level of about 5%. The generation probabilities recorded for non-shared clonotypes fell below those of clonotypes shared by all four donors.

The sequenced sample was naive CD8+ T cells from PBMCs. The rearrangement links TRBV11-3 to TRBJ2-1; D may be TRBD1 or TRBD2 (5 bases each). The sequence was obtained from a man between 18 and 35 years old in good health. Some clones in this sample may be carry-over from other donors' samples. The CDR3 DNA reads TGTGCCAGCAGCCCCAGGGCCGGGGCTTACAATGAGCAGTTCTTC. The encoded protein is CASSPRAGAYNEQFF.